Following are 6 T cell receptor beta chains from one sample sequenced in a study of vaccination effects on CD4 cells after COVID-19. Their antigen targets remain unknown. Sequencing followed a ViraFEST assay step that expanded antigen-specific CD4+ T cells with viral peptide pools. The authors isolated CD4+ T cells after around 10 days of culture. All study participants received two doses of BNT162b2 or mRNA-1273 vaccine. TCRdb keeps only in-frame clones here, not all; method: immunoSEQ multiplex PCR. The top ten hold approximately 9.1% of the sample, which has 25,000 to 30,000 clones, approximately 71% seen once. The sample was CD4+ T cells from PBMCs cultured with HCoV-NL63 spike peptides, taken after COVID-19 vaccination. Receptor source: a human donor who received a COVID-19 vaccine.

This chain joins TRBV3-1 (or the pseudogene TRBV3-2) and TRBJ2-3, with a weak D call TRBD2 (5 bases). The CDR3 sequence is 15 residues long. From germline, CDR1 is LGHDT and CDR2 YNNKEL (reference sequence). V lost 0 bases, J lost 4 bases, and 11 bases lay in between. In DNA, the CDR3 is TGTGCCAGCAGCCAAGATGTGGCTAGCCCAGATACGCAGTATTTT. As protein: CASSQDVASPDTQYF.

V usage is TRBV3-1 (or the pseudogene TRBV3-2) and J usage is TRBJ1-2; 8 nucleotides align to TRBD1. Trimming removed 6 bases from V and 8 bases from J; junction bases left unmatched: 11. The CDR3 length is 14 residues. Per the germline V gene, CDR1 is LGHDT and CDR2 is YNNKEL (reference sequence). The CDR3 region is CASSDGQGAGGYTF. The CDR3 DNA is TGTGCCAGCAGTGATGGGCAGGGGGCAGGCGGCTACACCTTC.

This chain joins TRBV9 and TRBJ1-5, with D possibly matching TRBD1 (6 bases). Trimming cost V 3 bases and J 7 bases, with 14 bases left between them. There are 14 residues in the CDR3. CDR1 SGDLS and CDR2 YYNGEE come from the germline V gene. The CDR3: CASSEGGPGQPQHF. CDR3 nucleotide sequence: TGTGCCAGCAGCGAGGGGGGGCCCGGGCAGCCCCAGCATTTT.

J is TRBJ2-4 and V is TRBV6-5, with 7 bases lining up with TRBD1. The CDR3 has 13 residues. Trimming cost V 6 bases and J 3 bases; bases outside gene matches: 2. Germline CDR1 is MNHEY and CDR2 is SVGAGI. CDR3 residues: CASRRDSKNIQYF. CDR3 coding DNA: TGTGCCAGCAGGAGGGACAGCAAAAACATTCAGTACTTC.

This clone appeared once. The chain is built from TRBV7-2 and TRBJ2-7; D is uncertain. Trimming took off 3 bases at V and 11 bases at J, with 17 bases between the two ends. The CDR3 sequence is 13 residues long. Germline V gives CDR1 SGHTA, CDR2 FQGNSA. The CDR3 region has the DNA TGTGCCAGCAGCTTCGTTAGGGATGATCGGGAGTACTTC. Its translation is CASSFVRDDREYF.

This clone was seen only a few times. The CDR3 here is CASSEAVQSANTEAFF. For the CDR3, the DNA is TGCGCCAGCAGTGAAGCAGTACAGTCGGCGAACACTGAAGCTTTCTTT. The chain combines TRBV10-2 with TRBJ1-1, with D unresolved. Germline assignment: CDR1 WSHSY and CDR2 SAAADI. The CDR3 loop spans 16 amino acids. V shed 3 bases and J shed 1 base, with 15 bases lying between them.